Below are 23 T cell receptor beta chains sequenced from a single sample in a study of human T cells and chemical hapten exposure. Time point in this sample: patch test 1, 2 weeks after DPC sensitization. The treatment is: therapeutic diphenylcyclopropenone sensitization with weekly scalp DPC. Blood, whole and unfractionated, served as the source for total RNA extraction. TCRdb ran MiXCR on the RACE reads and lists one entry per CDR3 protein. The data show 40,000 to 65,000 distinct CDR3 sequences, approximately 11% seen once. This specimen was whole blood, taken in connection with sensitization to the hapten diphenylcyclopropenone (DPC). The receptors come from a woman aged 40 to 49 with alopecia areata. Some clones in this sample may be carry-over from other donors' samples.

This clonotype was counted between two and nine times. This chain uses TRBV28 with TRBJ1-1; weak D call: TRBD1 (5 bases). V lost 6 bases and J 7 bases, leaving 12 bases between the germline ends. The CDR3 contains 12 residues. The germline V gene has CDR1 MDHEN and CDR2 SYDVKM. The CDR3 DNA is TGTGCCAGCAGCCGACAGCCCATTGAAGCTTTCTTT. As protein: CASSRQPIEAFF.

This clonotype has a handful of counts. This chain joins TRBV29-1 and TRBJ2-2, with TRBD1 as a possible D gene (6 bases). The germline CDR1 and CDR2 sequences are SQVTM and ANQGSEA. Trimming took off 6 bases at V and 0 bases at J, with 14 bases between the two ends. There are 15 residues in the CDR3. The CDR3 is CSVQPGTTNTGELFF. CDR3 in DNA: TGCAGCGTGCAGCCCGGGACAACGAACACCGGGGAGCTGTTTTTT.

In its sample, this clonotype was seen a few times. J is TRBJ2-1 and V is TRBV24-1; TRBD1 or TRBD2 may be the D gene (5 bases each). With 4 bases removed from V and 1 base from J, the gap between germline ends came to 13 bases. This CDR3 region has 16 residues. Per germline, CDR1 KGHDR and CDR2 SFDVKD. CDR3 DNA: TGTGCCACCAGTGAATTGGGGGTTGGGTCCTACAATGAGCAGTTCTTC. The encoded protein is CATSELGVGSYNEQFF.

This chain connects TRBV6-1 to TRBJ2-1; no clear D gene. This CDR3 has 16 amino acids. Per germline, CDR1 MNHNS and CDR2 SASEGT. Between the trimmed V and J ends, which lost 2 bases and 6 bases, there was a span of 17 bases. The CDR3 coding sequence is TGTGCCAGCAGTGAATTTTCCGGTGGTAGACCCAATGAGCAGTTCTTC. Amino acids: CASSEFSGGRPNEQFF.

This clonotype was observed at least ten times. This rearrangement joins TRBV6-6 to TRBJ1-4; a possible D gene is TRBD1 (6 bases). From germline, CDR1 is MNHNY and CDR2 SVGAGI (reference sequence). This CDR3 region has 14 residues. V lost 6 bases and J lost 3, with 11 bases in between. The CDR3 loop is CASRKQGPNEKLFF. CDR3 coding DNA: TGTGCCAGCAGAAAACAGGGACCTAATGAAAAACTGTTTTTT.

The gene calls are TRBV6-2 or TRBV6-3 and TRBJ2-7; D possibly corresponds to TRBD2 (5 bases). The CDR3 is 16 residues long. The V gene lost 6 bases and the J gene lost 3 bases, with 21 bases spanning the gap. Germline loops: CDR1 MNHEY, CDR2 SVGEGT. This CDR3 reads CASRGNPGTGYYEQYF. The CDR3 DNA follows: TGTGCCAGCAGGGGAAACCCTGGAACGGGGTACTACGAGCAGTACTTC.

The chain is built from TRBV12-3 or TRBV12-4 and TRBJ2-3, with D uncertain. This CDR3 comprises 19 residues. V lost 6 bases and J 5 bases, leaving 30 bases between the germline ends. The CDR3: CASSSANPLGQGMRDTQYF. CDR3 nucleotide sequence: TGTGCCAGCAGCTCCGCGAACCCGTTGGGTCAAGGAATGCGAGATACGCAGTATTTT.

This clonotype was seen repeatedly, ten times or more. This chain links TRBV18 with TRBJ1-4, with 11 bases fitting TRBD1. The CDR3 covers 15 residues. Germline lookup yields CDR1 KGHSH and CDR2 LQKENI. Losses at the gene ends were 5 bases for V and 7 bases for J; bases not matched to a gene: 6. CDR3 DNA sequence: TGTGCCAGCTCAGAGGGACAGGGGGACGGTGAAAAACTGTTTTTT. Protein: CASSEGQGDGEKLFF.

The chain has TRBV12-3 or TRBV12-4 and TRBJ2-7, with TRBD2 matching over 11 bases. V lost 5 bases to trimming and J lost 2 bases; unmatched junction nucleotides: 5. The CDR3 extends over 15 amino acids. Here the CDR3 reads CASSPIAGGPYEQYF. The CDR3 bases are TGTGCCAGCAGTCCCATAGCGGGAGGGCCCTACGAGCAGTACTTC.

J is TRBJ2-1 and V is TRBV11-2; the D gene could be TRBD1 or TRBD2 (6 bases each). This CDR3 contains 15 residues. CDR1 and CDR2 from the germline V gene are SGHAT and FQNNGV. The V end lost 2 bases, the J end lost 7 bases, and 15 bases lay between the germline ends. DNA of the CDR3: TGTGCCAGCAGCTTACGGGGGCCCACCGGGAATGAGCAGTTCTTC. It translates to CASSLRGPTGNEQFF.

This rearrangement joins TRBV20-1 to TRBJ2-1; 10 bases line up with TRBD2. Germline CDR1 DFQATT, CDR2 SNEGSKA (reference sequence). V trimming: 6 bases; J trimming: 5 bases; junction bases outside the gene matches: 7. The CDR3 covers 14 residues. The CDR3 sequence is CSAGTSGDHNEQFF. The CDR3 bases are TGCAGTGCGGGAACTAGCGGGGACCACAATGAGCAGTTCTTC.

This clonotype came up many times. The rearrangement links TRBV2 to TRBJ1-2, with D possibly being TRBD1 (5 bases). V was shortened by 7 bases and J by 4 bases, with 16 bases between the two germline ends. This CDR3 spans 14 amino acids. The germline gives CDR1 SNHLY, CDR2 FYNNEI. The CDR3 nucleotides read TGTGCCAGCACCAACTGGGGGGGGACCTATGGCTACACCTTC. It is translated as CASTNWGGTYGYTF.

The chain is built from TRBV7-6 and TRBJ1-1; D gene unclear. The germline gives CDR1 SGHVS, CDR2 FNYEAQ. The ends were cut back, 5 bases at V and 0 bases at J, with 7 bases in the middle. The CDR3 totals 13 residues. CDR3 amino acids: CASSLSLNTEAFF. For the CDR3, the DNA is TGTGCCAGCAGCCTCAGCTTGAACACTGAAGCTTTCTTT.

The chain uses TRBV29-1 and TRBJ1-3; the D gene is possibly TRBD1 (5 bases). Trimming cost V 5 bases and J 4 bases, with 12 bases left between them. The CDR3 has 13 residues. The germline V gene has CDR1 SQVTM and CDR2 ANQGSEA. The CDR3 here is CSVSGAPGNTIYF. Written as DNA, the CDR3 is TGCAGCGTTTCCGGGGCCCCAGGAAACACCATATATTTT.

This clonotype has ten or more counts. The chain uses TRBV5-4 and TRBJ2-4; the D gene is possibly TRBD1 (6 bases). V lost 1 base to trimming and J lost 5 bases, with 10 bases between them. This CDR3 spans 14 amino acids. Germline CDR1 reads SGHNT; CDR2 reads YYREEE (reference sequence). In DNA, the CDR3 is TGTGCCAGCAGCTTGCCAGGGGATCAAAACATTCAGTACTTC. Protein product: CASSLPGDQNIQYF.

This clonotype was detected ten times or more. This chain links TRBV7-9 with TRBJ2-2; D is unclear. Germline CDR1 SEHNR, CDR2 FQNEAQ (reference sequence). V lost 0 bases and J 1 base, leaving 3 bases between the germline ends. The CDR3 loop spans 14 amino acids. CDR3 loop: CASSLAGNTGELFF. The CDR3 DNA follows: TGTGCCAGCAGCTTAGCAGGGAACACCGGGGAGCTGTTTTTT. Variable domain in full (rest from reference TRBV7-9 and TRBJ2-2): DTGVSQNPRHKITKRGQNVTFRCDPISEHNRLYWYRQTLGQGPEFLTYFQNEAQLEKSRLLSDRFSAERPKGSFSTLEIQRTEQGDSAMYLCASSLAGNTGELFFGEGSRLTVL.

The V call is TRBV4-2, the J call TRBJ2-7; weak D call: TRBD2 (5 bases). Germline CDR1 LGHNA, CDR2 YNFKEQ. V was trimmed by 1 base and J by 2 bases, leaving 9 bases between them. This CDR3 has 14 residues. DNA for the CDR3: TGTGCCAGCAGCCAAGGTCGGGGTACCTACGAGCAGTACTTC. It yields the protein CASSQGRGTYEQYF.

This clonotype was recorded many times. The chain has TRBV18 and TRBJ2-3; TRBD2 aligns across 9 bases. Germline V gene data show CDR1 as KGHSH and CDR2 as LQKENI. The CDR3 contains 19 residues. After removal of 6 bases from V and 2 bases from J, the junction contained 18 bases not matched to a gene. CDR3 sequence reads: CASSGRGGRAQRPTDTQYF. CDR3 nucleotides: TGTGCCAGCTCTGGACGAGGCGGGAGGGCCCAACGGCCCACAGATACGCAGTATTTT.

V and J are TRBV25-1 and TRBJ2-1, with 11 bases fitting TRBD2. Trimming cost V 8 bases and J 10 bases; bases outside gene matches: 10. The germline V gene has CDR1 MGHDK and CDR2 SYGVNS. CDR3 length equals 14 residues. CDR3 protein: CASGLAGGAGEQFF. CDR3 nucleotides: TGTGCCAGCGGGTTAGCGGGAGGGGCGGGCGAGCAGTTCTTC.

In this sample, this clonotype turned up a few times. J is TRBJ1-6 and V is TRBV7-9; D remains unclear. CDR3 length: 13 amino acids. V was trimmed by 5 bases and J by 8 bases, leaving 10 bases between them. Germline V lookup: CDR1 SEHNR, CDR2 FQNEAQ (reference sequence). The CDR3 DNA follows: TGTGCCAGCAGCATAGGACCGGATTCACCCCTCCACTTT. Translated, it gives CASSIGPDSPLHF.

The V call is TRBV5-6, the J call TRBJ2-1, with D possibly being TRBD1 (6 bases). The CDR3 has 15 residues. Trimming left V 0 bases short and J 4 bases short, with 11 bases between. Germline assignment: CDR1 SGHDT and CDR2 YYEEEE. For the CDR3, the DNA is TGTGCCAGCAGCTTGGTTGGACAGAAATACAATGAGCAGTTCTTC. Protein product: CASSLVGQKYNEQFF.

A few counts support this clonotype. The chain combines TRBV18 with TRBJ1-1, with D perhaps matching TRBD1 (5 bases). The CDR3 sequence is 13 residues long. V was shortened by 0 bases and J by 6 bases, with 8 bases between the two germline ends. The germline V gene has CDR1 KGHSH and CDR2 LQKENI. The chain's CDR3 is CASSPPQGAEAFF. The CDR3 DNA reads as TGTGCCAGCTCACCACCTCAGGGCGCTGAAGCTTTCTTT.

This clonotype was seen repeatedly, ten times or more. This chain links TRBV18 with TRBJ2-1; D not certain. Germline CDR1 is KGHSH and CDR2 is LQKENI. This CDR3 comprises 13 residues. Between the trimmed V and J ends, which lost 2 bases and 5 bases, there was a span of 7 bases. CDR3 protein: CASSPGDDNEQFF. The DNA for the CDR3 is TGTGCCAGCTCACCAGGAGACGACAATGAGCAGTTCTTC.